The rows below give T cell receptor beta chains drawn from one sample of a study of shared T cell receptors in the human thymus. Here immunoSEQ multiplex PCR was the method, and the copy in TCRdb shows in-frame clones only, minus some. The sample consists of some 700,000 clones, over 75% of them appearing once. The data were also submitted as part of a second study, on human thymus T cells.

Sequencing was performed on thymocytes. The receptors here all came from a girl under three years old with a congenital heart defect. Each CDR3 is given without its conserved first and last residue.

V,length,J,CDR3
TRBV10-2,11,TRBJ1-1,ASQENRGTEAF
TRBV5-1,12,TRBJ1-1,ASKGVGALTEAF
TRBV2,16,TRBJ2-1,ASRPSWGSGGKSDEQF
TRBV4-1,13,TRBJ1-2,ASSPGRGPNYGYT
TRBV7-6,10,TRBJ1-2,ASSPEARRYT
TRBV6-6,14,TRBJ1-1,ASSYLKTGSNTEAF
TRBV27,13,TRBJ1-5,ASRRQATSNQPQH
TRBV7-2,10,TRBJ1-2,ASRRGSYGYT
TRBV5-6,13,TRBJ2-2,ASSLRDRGFGELF
TRBV27,12,TRBJ2-7,ASRWRGNSYEQY
TRBV19,14,TRBJ2-1,ASSGQGWGSYNEQF
TRBV5-6,17,TRBJ1-2,ASSSLVGQGSSANYGYT
TRBV19,10,TRBJ2-3,ASSIGQDTQY
TRBV5-8,16,TRBJ2-1,ASIPLGSGGTRGHEQF
TRBV4-2,18,TRBJ2-2,ASSLEWSLAGGPNTGELF
TRBV9,18,TRBJ1-6,ASSVAPLTGDRGYNSPLH
TRBV6-4,10,TRBJ2-7,ASRDSKHEQY
TRBV5-6,12,TRBJ1-2,ASSLKRTGHGYT
TRBV27,12,TRBJ1-1,ASSRLGQGKIAF
TRBV19,12,TRBJ1-1,ASSRVRGRAEAF
TRBV7-2,15,TRBJ2-1,ASSLARSGGSYNEQF
TRBV7-2,14,TRBJ2-7,ASSLLFRDNSYEQY
TRBV4-3,14,TRBJ1-1,ASSLQPARVNTEAF
TRBV7-3,12,TRBJ1-4,ASSYQGAGEKLF
TRBV5-1,12,TRBJ2-1,ASSLGGPGNEQF
TRBV15,14,TRBJ1-2,ATSRDRGQNWDGYT
TRBV10-2,14,TRBJ2-5,ASSDPGLAEKETQY
TRBV18,16,TRBJ1-1,ASSPAVLLRDSNTEAF
TRBV5-5,13,TRBJ2-3,ASSSRTRPTDTQY
TRBV5-1,15,TRBJ2-3,ASSLAASGGAGDTQY
TRBV15,14,TRBJ2-7,ATSRVGEGESYEQY
TRBV5-1,13,TRBJ1-1,ASSSPGHLNTEAF
TRBV7-4,13,TRBJ2-5,ASSLLGGQRETQY
TRBV6-8,11,TRBJ2-3,ANPTRGTDTQY
TRBV5-1,15,TRBJ1-3,ASSLAGQGLSGNTIY
TRBV7-2,14,TRBJ1-1,ASSSTHKGQYDEAF
TRBV28,12,TRBJ2-7,ASSNPRGRYEQY
TRBV28,11,TRBJ1-1,ASWGVQNTEAF
TRBV4-3,15,TRBJ1-2,ASSQDKIPILGKGYT
TRBV15,17,TRBJ2-1,ATSTAQTGGPTGKNEQF
TRBV28,13,TRBJ2-3,ASSLPLAYTDTQY
TRBV4-1,15,TRBJ2-5,ASSQGMGGLAQETQY
TRBV27,13,TRBJ1-1,ASSLSRLGNPEAF
TRBV28,13,TRBJ1-5,ASKVAGSGNQPQH